Listed below are T cell receptor beta chains from one sample, sequenced in a study of cytomegalovirus exposure and HLA in healthy donors. The method was immunoSEQ multiplex PCR; TCRdb's version includes in-frame clones alone and lacks a portion of them. Of roughly 190,000 clones listed, about 77% are singletons. Sequenced sample: PBMCs. The receptors were sampled from a man aged 25-40 years in good health and CMV-seropositive. CDR3s include the opening cysteine and the closing phenylalanine or tryptophan. The D gene is left open where the match is weak. Size values are once, few and many counts, or a class for expanded clones, and some rows have none.

>.|TRBV4-3|TRBJ1-3|.
CASSQDYSGNTIYF
TGCGCCAGCAGCCAAGACTACTCTGGAAACACCATATATTTT
>.|TRBV5-4|TRBJ1-5|once
CASSGLRVLHQPQHF
TGTGCCAGCAGTGGACTCCGGGTCCTCCATCAGCCCCAGCATTTT
>.|TRBV4-1|TRBJ2-2|few
CASSPHLAGGGELFF
TGCGCCAGCAGCCCCCACCTGGCGGGCGGCGGGGAGCTGTTTTTT
>.|TRBV11-2|TRBJ1-1|.
CASSRSWGPGTEAFF
TGTGCCAGCAGCCGATCGTGGGGGCCCGGCACTGAAGCTTTCTTT
>TRBD1|TRBV7-9|TRBJ2-3|.
CASSRDRGLVDTQYF
TGTGCCAGCAGCCGAGACAGGGGGCTAGTTGATACGCAGTATTTT
>.|TRBV11-3|TRBJ2-1|.
CASSLGAGSYNEQFF
TGTGCCAGCAGCTTAGGGGCAGGGTCCTACAATGAGCAGTTCTTC
>TRBD2|TRBV28|TRBJ2-3|.
CATLTWGLAGGGDTQYF
TGTGCCACCTTAACGTGGGGACTAGCGGGAGGGGGGGATACGCAGTATTTT
>TRBD1|TRBV4-1|TRBJ2-5|once
CASSQDAIRGLSQYF
TGCGCCAGCAGCCAAGACGCGATCAGGGGGCTGTCCCAGTACTTC
>.|TRBV19|TRBJ2-2|.
CASSVIARSTGELFF
TGTGCCAGTAGTGTAATAGCCCGGAGCACCGGGGAGCTGTTTTTT
>TRBD1|TRBV5-1|TRBJ1-3|.
CASSRGDRGPQGNTIYF
TGCGCCAGCAGCCGGGGGGACAGGGGGCCGCAAGGAAACACCATATATTTT
>TRBD1|TRBV19|TRBJ1-1|.
CAGRFPDRERRNTILDMNTEAFF
TGTGCCGGCCGGTTCCCCGACAGGGAAAGGAGAAACACTATCCTCGACATGAACACTGAAGCTTTCTTT
>.|TRBV19|TRBJ2-3|.
CASRAGHTDTQYF
TGTGCCAGTAGGGCGGGGCACACAGATACGCAGTATTTT
>TRBD1|TRBV16|TRBJ1-2|.
CASSPRDRLDYGYTF
TGTGCCAGCAGCCCCCGGGACAGGTTAGACTATGGCTACACCTTC
>TRBD1|TRBV4-1|TRBJ1-4|.
CASSPGGVREKLFF
TGCGCCAGCAGTCCAGGGGGCGTTCGTGAAAAACTGTTTTTT
>TRBD2|TRBV5-1|TRBJ2-1|.
CASSPNPTSGSYNEQFF
TGCGCCAGCAGCCCCAACCCGACTAGCGGGAGTTACAATGAGCAGTTCTTC
>TRBD1|TRBV7-9|TRBJ1-2|.
CASSFKPGQVNYGYTF
TGTGCCAGCAGCTTCAAACCGGGACAGGTTAACTATGGCTACACCTTC
>TRBD1|TRBV28|TRBJ1-5|.
CASRGQSNQPQHF
TGTGCCAGCAGGGGACAGAGCAATCAGCCCCAGCATTTT
>.|TRBV7-9|TRBJ1-1|.
CASSLGAGYTEAFF
TGTGCCAGCAGCTTAGGGGCGGGATACACTGAAGCTTTCTTT
>TRBD2|TRBV23-1|TRBJ2-1|.
CASSQGKGTRSHNEQFF
TGCGCCAGCAGTCAAGGGAAAGGGACTAGGAGTCACAATGAGCAGTTCTTC
>.|TRBV15|TRBJ2-3|few
CATSRATDTQYF
TGTGCCACCAGCAGGGCCACAGATACGCAGTATTTT
>.|TRBV7-2|TRBJ2-2|.
CASSPGPQVELFF
TGTGCCAGCAGCCCCGGCCCGCAGGTCGAGCTGTTTTTT
>TRBD2|TRBV7-9|TRBJ2-7|.
CASSGGGIRGEQYF
TGTGCCAGCAGCGGCGGGGGGATCCGGGGCGAGCAGTACTTC
>.|TRBV29-1|TRBJ2-5|.
CSVVGGQETQYF
TGCAGCGTTGTGGGGGGCCAAGAGACCCAGTACTTC
>.|TRBV9|TRBJ2-3|.
CASSVDNTQYF
TGTGCCAGCAGCGTAGATAATACGCAGTATTTT
>.|TRBV6-5|TRBJ2-7|.
CASSISYEQYF
TGTGCCAGCAGCATCTCCTACGAGCAGTACTTC
>TRBD1|TRBV12-5|TRBJ1-3|.
CASGLVPGQGAGNTIYF
TGTGCTAGTGGTTTGGTACCCGGACAGGGGGCGGGAAACACCATATATTTT